This T cell receptor beta chain was captured in a study of T cells after yellow fever vaccination. MiXCR, run by TCRdb on the 5' RACE reads, gives a single entry per CDR3 protein. The profile shows about 430,000 distinct CDR3 sequences, approximately 19% of them singletons. This clonotype was found a few times. The CDR3 runs to 14 residues. Germline V CDR1 and CDR2: SGHVS, FQNEAQ. Trimming removed 7 bases at V and 3 bases at J, with 14 bases between. This TCR derives from a man between 18 and 29 years old who received the YFV17D yellow fever vaccine. V gene TRBV7-8 combines with J gene TRBJ2-3; D perhaps matches TRBD1 (5 bases). Sequenced material: PBMCs, taken before the yellow fever booster vaccination. In DNA form, the CDR3 reads TGTGCCAGCATGGGGCTGGTGGGGACAGATACGCAGTATTTT. Encoded protein: CASMGLVGTDTQYF.